The entry that follows covers one TCR beta chain sequence. The antigen is unknown. This sample is drawn from a study of spatial heterogeneity in lung cancer. Overall study: TCR transcript counts in tumor regions correlated strongly with a T cell module score from matched bulk RNA-seq. Study conclusions and caveats: Coverage of tumor T cells, an estimated figure, was approximately 7% for alpha and 13% for beta chains. Tracking of tumor mutation counts was seen in expanded intratumoral alpha and beta TCR counts.

This CDR3 has 16 amino acids. V gave up 4 bases and J gave up 6 bases, with 16 bases separating them. Germline V gene lookup returns CDR1 SEHNR and CDR2 FQNEAQ (reference sequence). Documented time point: sample taken at primary tumor resection. A total of more than 65 untreated early-stage non-small cell lung cancer patients served as donors. The authors sequenced whole RNA from tumor, nontumor lung or frozen PBMC without sorting. TCRdb independently ran MiXCR on the 5' RACE reads; one entry per CDR3 protein. The data show about 8,100 distinct CDR3 sequences, around 5.7% seen once. V is TRBV7-9 and J is TRBJ1-6; D ambiguous. This TCR was recovered from a male donor with early-stage non-small cell lung cancer. Sequences were derived from lung tumor tissue, sampled at surgery. The chain's CDR3 is CASSSRFELGNSPLHF. CDR3 sequence (DNA): TGTGCCAGCAGCTCCCGTTTTGAGCTTGGTAATTCACCCCTCCACTTT. The variable domain in full, completed from reference TRBV7-9 and TRBJ1-6, reads DTGVSQNPRHKITKRGQNVTFRCDPISEHNRLYWYRQTLGQGPEFLTYFQNEAQLEKSRLLSDRFSAERPKGSFSTLEIQRTEQGDSAMYLCASSSRFELGNSPLHFGNGTRLTVT.